The present T cell receptor beta chain was sequenced within a study of post-analysis software for immune sequencing data. At the level of the study: Relapsing-remitting, secondary progressive and progressive-relapsing multiple sclerosis were all included among the disease courses.

Study findings and constraints: Controls had significantly higher normalized Chao1 diversity than multiple sclerosis patients. Several TRBV segments were more frequent in patients than controls; TRBV5-6, TRBV5-1 and TRBV20-1 belonged to this group.

Built from TCR beta cDNA, the libraries had unique molecular identifiers in them. One entry per CDR3 protein results from TCRdb running MiXCR on the PCR reads. The sample lists approximately 730,000 distinct CDR3 sequences; 25% to 30% were seen once. Trimming removed 6 bases from V and 2 bases from J, with 10 bases in between. This CDR3 is 14 amino acids long. CDR1 is ENHRY, CDR2 SYGVKD, per germline. A word on this clonotype: Its cognate antigen is unknown.

The chain links TRBV10-3 to TRBJ2-2; D is uncertain. Sample: blood. The TCR sequence derives from a girl aged 10-17 years with multiple sclerosis. CDR3 DNA sequence: TGTGCCATCAGGAGGAGAGATAACACCGGGGAGCTGTTTTTT. This sequence encodes CAIRRRDNTGELFF.